The 22 T cell receptor beta chains below all came from one sample that was sequenced in a study of cytomegalovirus exposure and HLA in healthy donors. PCR was performed using 60 Vbeta and 13 Jbeta primers. TCRdb's table, derived via immunoSEQ multiplex PCR, lists solely in-frame clones and lacks some. The data show tens of thousands of clones, 80% to 85% seen once. Sequencing was carried out using PBMCs. The source of these receptors is a man younger than 40 in good health and CMV-seronegative.

This sequence joins TRBV7-2 and TRBJ1-2; 8 nucleotides agree with TRBD1. With V trimmed by 2 bases and J by 6 bases, 8 bases remained unmatched. This CDR3 contains 15 residues. CDR1 and CDR2 (germline): SGHTA, FQGNSA. As DNA, the CDR3 is TGTGCCAGCAGCTTACGTTGGACAGGGATGGATGGCTACACCTTC. It encodes CASSLRWTGMDGYTF.

This chain uses TRBV6-4 with TRBJ1-1; the D is unclear. Looked up from germline, CDR1 is MRHNA and CDR2 is SNTAGT. This CDR3 has 14 residues. Trimming took 6 bases from V and 0 from J, leaving 11 bases between them. Here the CDR3 DNA reads TGTGCCAGCAGGGACGCGTCGATGAACACTGAAGCTTTCTTT. Amino acids: CASRDASMNTEAFF.

The chain uses TRBV5-6 and TRBJ2-3; D is unresolved. The CDR3 totals 11 residues. Trimming left V 6 bases short and J 6 bases short, with 8 bases between. Germline V gene lookup returns CDR1 SGHDT and CDR2 YYEEEE. The CDR3 bases are TGTGCCAGCACCCGGTTGGATACGCAGTATTTT. Amino acids: CASTRLDTQYF.

The chain carries TRBV7-8 and TRBJ2-4; D perhaps matches TRBD2 (6 bases). The germline CDR1 and CDR2 sequences are SGHVS and FQNEAQ. V was shortened by 3 bases and J by 7 bases, with 10 bases between the two germline ends. The length of the CDR3 is 13 residues. The CDR3 loop reads CASSFWGENIQYF. For the CDR3, the DNA is TGTGCCAGCAGCTTCTGGGGGGAGAACATTCAGTACTTC.

V gene TRBV29-1 combines with J gene TRBJ2-2; D possibly corresponds to TRBD2 (5 bases). Per germline, CDR1 SQVTM and CDR2 ANQGSEA. Trimming removed 6 bases at V and 3 bases at J, with 14 bases between. The CDR3 is made up of 14 amino acids. The CDR3 DNA sequence: TGCAGCGTGGAGGATCTTTCGGACACCGGGGAGCTGTTTTTT. Translating it yields CSVEDLSDTGELFF.

The J gene is TRBJ1-2, the V gene TRBV9; D gene unclear. The CDR3 contains 13 residues. Germline V gene data show CDR1 as SGDLS and CDR2 as YYNGEE. Trimming removed 0 bases from V and 13 bases from J, with 16 bases in between. The chain's CDR3 is CASSVALDGPTTF. In nucleotides, the CDR3 is TGTGCCAGCAGCGTAGCTTTAGATGGGCCCACCACCTTC.

The V and J genes are TRBV5-1 and TRBJ1-6, with unresolved D. V shed 3 bases and J shed 3 bases, with 7 bases lying between them. The germline V gene encodes CDR1 SGHRS and CDR2 YFSETQ. This CDR3 region has 14 residues. The CDR3 here is CASSSQDYNSPLHF. The CDR3 nucleotides are TGCGCCAGCAGCTCTCAGGACTATAATTCACCCCTCCACTTT.

This sequence joins TRBV7-9 and TRBJ2-1; 7 bases align to TRBD2. The J segment lost 8 bases and the V segment lost 3 bases, leaving 4 bases of the junction unmatched. The germline V gene has CDR1 SEHNR and CDR2 FQNEAQ (reference sequence). The CDR3 covers 13 residues. The CDR3 bases are TGTGCCAGCAGCTTGACTAGCCCGCATGAGCAGTTCTTC. Translation gives CASSLTSPHEQFF.

The chain has TRBV4-3 and TRBJ2-1; TRBD2 agrees at 7 bases. The CDR3 is made up of 16 amino acids. Germline values: CDR1 LGHNA, CDR2 YSLEER. The J segment lost 2 bases and the V segment lost 0 bases, leaving 4 bases of the junction unmatched. The CDR3 loop reads CASSQEWGRAYNEQFF. CDR3 sequence (DNA): TGCGCCAGCAGCCAAGAATGGGGGAGGGCCTACAATGAGCAGTTCTTC.

This sequence joins TRBV5-1 and TRBJ1-6, with D perhaps TRBD1 (5 bases). This CDR3 spans 17 amino acids. Trimming took 0 bases from V and 7 from J, leaving 17 bases between them. Germline values: CDR1 SGHRS, CDR2 YFSETQ. CDR3 residues: CASSLGGVGGWNSPLHF. In nucleotides, the CDR3 is TGCGCCAGCAGCTTGGGCGGGGTGGGGGGGTGGAATTCACCCCTCCACTTT.

The chain couples TRBV11-1 to TRBJ2-7, with 12 bases fitting TRBD1. The CDR3 extends over 15 amino acids. From germline, CDR1 is SGHAT and CDR2 FQDESV (reference sequence). The ends lost 5 bases at V and 3 bases at J; junction bases unmatched: 5. The CDR3 nucleotides read TGTGCCAGCAGCAACCGGGACAGGGGGCACTACGAGCAGTACTTC. This encodes CASSNRDRGHYEQYF.

The chain joins TRBV28 to TRBJ1-2; 10 nucleotides align to TRBD1. V dropped 6 bases and J dropped 2; count of bases not matched to a gene: 12. The CDR3 is made up of 17 amino acids. CDR1 is MDHEN, CDR2 SYDVKM, per germline. CDR3 DNA: TGTGCCAGCAGAGGGGAGACAGGGGGCGTGCGAAACTATGGCTACACCTTC. Translated, it gives CASRGETGGVRNYGYTF.

The J gene is TRBJ2-7, the V gene TRBV19; the match to TRBD2 covers 9 bases. Trimming took 5 bases from V and 3 from J; bases not matched to a gene: 20. The CDR3 has 19 residues. Germline assignment: CDR1 LNHDA and CDR2 SQIVND (reference sequence). The CDR3 here is CASSSRLAVYDTAGYEQYF. The CDR3 nucleotides are TGTGCCAGTAGTTCAAGACTAGCGGTTTATGATACGGCAGGCTACGAGCAGTACTTC.

The chain links TRBV18 to TRBJ2-1; TRBD1 matches at 7 bases. With V trimmed by 5 bases and J by 4 bases, 11 bases remained unmatched. Germline V gives CDR1 KGHSH, CDR2 LQKENI. The CDR3 has 16 residues. The CDR3 spells CASSRLGTEIYNEQFF. The DNA of the CDR3 is TGTGCCAGCTCAAGATTAGGGACAGAGATTTACAATGAGCAGTTCTTC. Drawing the rest from reference TRBV18 and TRBJ2-1, the complete variable domain is NAGVMQNPRHLVRRRGQEARLRCSPMKGHSHVYWYRQLPEEGLKFMVYLQKENIIDESGMPKERFSAEFPKEGPSILRIQQVVRGDSAAYFCASSRLGTEIYNEQFFGPGTRLTVL.

This rearrangement joins TRBV4-3 to TRBJ1-1, with D possibly TRBD1 on 6 matching bases. The CDR3 extends over 13 amino acids. In germline, CDR1 is LGHNA, CDR2 YSLEER. V lost 4 bases to trimming and J lost 5 bases, with 11 bases between them. CDR3 coding DNA: TGCGCCAGCAGCCCTACAGGGCGTACTGAAGCTTTCTTT. The encoded protein is CASSPTGRTEAFF.

V gene TRBV13 combines with J gene TRBJ2-3; tentative D call: TRBD1 (7 bases). The ends were cut back, 4 bases at V and 3 bases at J, with 23 bases in the middle. CDR3 length: 18 amino acids. Germline V gives CDR1 PRHDT, CDR2 FYEKMQ (reference sequence). CDR3 DNA sequence: TGTGCCAGCAGCTCGGCGTTCGGGCAGGGGGGTCGAACAGATACGCAGTATTTT. It yields the protein CASSSAFGQGGRTDTQYF. The entire variable domain, with the rest obtained from reference TRBV13 and TRBJ2-3, is as follows: AAGVIQSPRHLIKEKRETATLKCYPIPRHDTVYWYQQGPGQDPQFLISFYEKMQSDKGSIPDRFSAQQFSDYHSELNMSSLELGDSALYFCASSSAFGQGGRTDTQYFGPGTRLTVL.

The rearrangement joins TRBV2 to TRBJ2-3, with 11 bases that match TRBD1. J was trimmed by 5 bases and V by 6 bases; bases with no gene match: 22. Per germline, CDR1 SNHLY and CDR2 FYNNEI. CDR3 length: 20 amino acids. DNA for the CDR3: TGTGCCAGCAGCCAAACTGGACAGGGGGCGCGAAGGGCATCGAGAGATACGCAGTATTTT. Translating gives CASSQTGQGARRASRDTQYF.

This sequence joins TRBV5-3 and TRBJ2-7, with 8 bases matching TRBD2. TRBV5-3 falls under the ORF class, with uncertain function. The V segment lost 4 bases and the J segment 2 bases; nucleotides outside the gene matches: 14. The CDR3 extends over 17 amino acids. The CDR3 DNA reads TGTGCCAGAAGCCCGAGGTTAGGTAGCGGGGAGCCCTACGAGCAGTACTTC. This codes for CARSPRLGSGEPYEQYF.

V is TRBV30 and J is TRBJ1-5, with D possibly being TRBD1 (6 bases). This CDR3 spans 15 amino acids. Germline V lookup: CDR1 GTSNPN, CDR2 SVGIG (reference sequence). V lost 3 bases and J 4 bases, leaving 16 bases between the germline ends. DNA for the CDR3: TGTGCCTGGAGGAGGGGGGGGGCAGTAAATCAGCCCCAGCATTTT. This codes for CAWRRGGAVNQPQHF.

The chain employs TRBV27 and TRBJ2-7, with TRBD1 matching 9 bases. The J segment lost 3 bases and the V segment lost 5 bases, leaving 23 bases of the junction unmatched. The length of the CDR3 is 20 residues. Germline CDR1 reads MNHEY; CDR2 reads SMNVEV (reference sequence). The CDR3 sequence is CASSPIPTHHRDRVSYEQYF. The CDR3 DNA reads TGTGCCAGCAGTCCTATCCCAACACACCACCGGGACAGGGTTAGCTACGAGCAGTACTTC.

The rearrangement links TRBV19 to TRBJ1-5; 10 bases align to TRBD1. The CDR3 is 14 residues long. V was pared by 6 bases and J by 6 bases, with 5 bases of the junction left unmatched. CDR1 and CDR2 (germline): LNHDA, SQIVND (reference sequence). CDR3 DNA: TGTGCCAGTAGCCCCGGGACAGGGGTTCAGCCCCAGCATTTT. The encoded protein is CASSPGTGVQPQHF. Combining the CDR3 with reference TRBV19 and TRBJ1-5 gives the whole variable domain DGGITQSPKYLFRKEGQNVTLSCEQNLNHDAMYWYRQDPGQGLRLIYYSQIVNDFQKGDIAEGYSVSREKKESFPLTVTSAQKNPTAFYLCASSPGTGVQPQHFGDGTRLSIL.

This clone was detected only a few times. The rearrangement uses TRBV5-1 and TRBJ2-5; 12 bases map to TRBD1. The germline gives CDR1 SGHRS, CDR2 YFSETQ. V was clipped by 4 bases and J by 0 bases; unmatched bases: 4. The CDR3 runs to 16 residues. The CDR3 is CASSGGTGGYQETQYF. The CDR3 region has the DNA TGCGCCAGCAGCGGGGGGACAGGGGGCTACCAAGAGACCCAGTACTTC.